The T cell receptor (beta chain) described here comes from a study of radiotherapy plus CTLA-4 blockade in lung cancer. In the study overall: Patients showed objective responses in 15% to 20% of cases and disease control in roughly 34%. General study findings and limits: In blood, TCR clones derived from the tumor expanded after radiotherapy plus ipilimumab. Strongest reported response predictors: early blood clone changes and post-radiation interferon-beta.

The study gave focal radiation plus ipilimumab CTLA-4 blockade to patients with chemo-refractory metastatic non-small-cell lung cancer. Of note for this clone: What it binds is not known.

Germline V gives CDR1 SGHRS, CDR2 YFSETQ. J lost 0 bases, V lost 1 base, and 8 bases had no gene match. The CDR3 is 18 residues long. Method: immunoSEQ multiplex PCR; TCRdb's copy keeps in-frame clones and lacks some. The table records 45,000 to 60,000 clones, about four fifths of them present only once. This specimen was peripheral blood, taken from a patient treated with radiotherapy plus ipilimumab. The V gene is TRBV5-1, the J gene TRBJ1-1; 11 bases line up with TRBD1. The receptor was derived from a human donor with non-small cell lung cancer who had a complete response to radiotherapy plus ipilimumab. The CDR3 spells CASSLLMDRGPMNTEAFF. The CDR3 region has the DNA TGCGCCAGCAGCTTGCTCATGGACAGGGGGCCCATGAACACTGAAGCTTTCTTT.